This T cell receptor beta chain emerged from a study of cytomegalovirus exposure and HLA in healthy donors (dated by TCRdb to the late 2010s). Regarding the complete study: According to an earlier analysis of 587 of the donors, about 179 million T cells yielded some 120 million unique TCR beta sequences and 276 Gb of sequence data. Genome-wide SNP genotypes for about 60% of the roughly 700 donors were used in a later genetic analysis, which treated that subset as a discovery cohort. Among about 400 genotyped donors of the cohort, an average of approximately 200,000 unique TCR beta nucleotide sequences was sequenced per donor, of which 15% to 20% were non-productive. In an earlier analysis of roughly 600 of the donors, high-throughput TCR beta sequencing was used to judge whether each TCR beta V gene segment behaved as functional or pseudogenic. Roughly 310 gigabases of sequencing data and tens of millions of unique TCR sequences were included in an early release covering several hundred HLA-typed donors. HLA typing included class I and class II loci at four-digit resolution. The study used immunosequencing to profile the T cell repertoires of approximately 640 subjects and linked those repertoires to cytomegalovirus serostatus. The number of typed donors differed by locus: 629-630 for A, B, C, DRB1 and DQB1; 500 to 550 for DQA1; approximately 600 for DPA1; and roughly 450 for DPB1. The later analysis used no new phenotypic data to find candidate immune exposures, relying instead on TCR beta sequences and their occurrence across donors. Roughly 5 DR-DQ haplotypes were handled as single units for association and clustering, since linkage in the cohort was strong. Donor age, sex, ethnicity and CMV serostatus were collected together with the repertoire data. The aim of the study was to test whether cataloging public T cell receptors could identify signatures of past pathogen exposure. Of the 300 to 500 genotyped donors, 81% were placed in the genetic ancestry cluster associated with self-reported Caucasian donors. A separate validation cohort of roughly 130 different subjects was used in addition to the approximately 700-subject first cohort. Every discovery cohort repertoire had been produced on one sequencing platform. To predict cytomegalovirus infection status, the study brought together high-throughput TCR immunosequencing, statistical association of individual TCRs with disease status, and machine learning. To study patterns of TCR occurrence, a later analysis re-analyzed previously published TCR beta repertoires from around 660 donors and added high-resolution HLA genotyping. The research as a whole found: A later analysis found that most CMV-associated TCR beta chains appeared HLA-restricted, with HLA associations seemingly driven largely by CMV exposure. Broadly in line with IMGT annotations, most TCR beta V segments showed up in productive rearrangements about 87% or about 30% of the time in an earlier analysis of 587 of the donors. The cohort was sequenced for TCR beta chains only, and without alpha or paired-chain data the features that could be detected were limited. The sequencing pipeline was judged likely to have produced a cluster of highly shared sequence variants as a technical artifact. Because counts were too low, approximately 15 rarely observed V segments, including chromosome 9 orphons, were excluded from the earlier analysis of around 590 of the donors. Because the 87-base-pair reads could not distinguish some IMGT-functional V segments, including TRBV6-2 and TRBV6-3, those segments were excluded. A further reported finding was that TCR beta sequences accurately predicted the HLA-A and HLA-B alleles for most subjects in the first cohort. Most TCR sequences were seen in very few donors, while some public TCRs were found in many individuals. Compared with equally common non-associated chains, HLA-associated TCR beta chains in a later analysis were more clonally expanded and had lower generation probabilities. When HLA alleles, especially DR and DQ, strongly co-occurred, TCR associations were difficult to assign to individual alleles. Several of the top co-occurrence clusters appeared to be linked to parvovirus B19, influenza, CMV and Epstein-Barr virus, according to a later analysis. A total of fewer than 200 TCR beta chains were listed by the study as associated with cytomegalovirus. In a later genetic analysis, fewer N-insertions in productive TCRs were reported among donors in an Asian-associated ancestry cluster than the approximately 710-donor mean. It was suggested by the authors that the approach could potentially be generalized to other disease states and immunological phenotypes. HLA typing was unavailable for some donors at each locus, so association tests used only the typed subset. Sequencing depth was assumed to be roughly uniform across donors in the presence/absence analyses, though that assumption may not hold. In vitro tests confirmed that a few of the cytomegalovirus-associated TCR beta chains recognize cytomegalovirus antigens. According to a later analysis, TCR association rates differed among HLA loci, with DRB1 alleles showing the most associated TCRs and HLA-C alleles showing the fewest. The only immune exposure information available for the cohort was CMV serostatus. The classifier was reported to diagnose cytomegalovirus status with high specificity and sensitivity in both the original and validation cohorts. A later genetic analysis associated a missense DCLRE1C variant with V-gene and J-gene trimming of TCR beta chains, and an independent cohort replicated the association. Linkage disequilibrium might explain the correlated functional status among segregating V segments, but an unknown experimental factor could not be ruled out. At a false discovery rate of 0.05, a later analysis linked around 17,000 TCR beta sequences to specific HLA alleles.

The cohort was made up of 500 to 800 healthy bone marrow donors. At the time of sampling, every cohort member was nominally healthy, though immune exposures that went unrecorded were likely present. The donor was CMV seropositive and belonged to the group of some 290 seropositive cohort members. Each donor provided a peripheral blood sample, and peripheral blood mononuclear cells were used for TCR beta sequencing. Genomic DNA extraction from the blood cell samples was performed with the Qiagen DNeasy Blood Extraction Kit. At the junction V is shortened by 0 bases and J by 4 bases, with 15 bases in between. The CDR3 has 15 amino acids, counting the end cysteine and phenylalanine. The entry retains the CDR3 DNA only, 45 bases that are in frame from base 1. The CDR1 and CDR2 encoded by the germline V gene (reference sequence) are GTSNPN and SVGIG. Turning to this clone: Its target antigen remains unknown. Base quality data are lacking; no much larger clone is found one base away.

Libraries were made using the immunoSEQ multiplex PCR assay. For the multiplex PCR, a mixture combining 60 forward primers for TCR Vbeta segments and 13 reverse primers for TCR Jbeta segments was used. A multiplex PCR assay on genomic DNA amplified the CDR3 region of rearranged TCR beta genes. The Illumina HiSeq System was used to sequence the amplified TCR beta libraries as 87-base-pair reads. The study's own analysis went as follows. A later analysis counted about 76 million unique TCR beta chains across the 690 or so repertoires, and 10 million to 12 million of these chains were shared by at least two donors. Raw reads were error-corrected and collapsed into unique sequences by a nearest-neighbor algorithm in which closely related sequences were merged to remove PCR and sequencing errors. CDR3 sequences were aligned to IMGT reference sequences to assign V, D and J gene segments. For a sequence to be retained, a match of at least six nucleotides was required to both a V gene segment and a J gene segment. A rearrangement was called productive if the CDR3 had no stop codons and remained in frame with V and J, and every other rearrangement was called non-productive. Following IMGT convention, CDR3 was defined as the stretch from the second conserved V-encoded cysteine up to the conserved J-encoded phenylalanine. In an earlier analysis of some 550 of the donors, sequences lacking an unambiguous match to a single V gene segment were excluded. An earlier analysis of roughly 590 of the donors called V segments functional above 56.7% productive rearrangements and segregating when the between-donor standard deviation exceeded 5%. To diagnose cytomegalovirus status from the catalog of TCR beta chain sequences, a statistical classification framework was built. A later analysis assigned V and J genes by comparing TCR nucleotide sequences with IMGT/GENE-DB human TR gene sequences. In a later analysis, CDR3 sequences and most-parsimonious VDJ recombination scenarios were assigned using the TCRdist pipeline. In a later analysis, every TCR beta chain was defined by the combination of its CDR3 amino acid sequence and its V-gene family, and reads without a unique V-gene family were dropped. In a later analysis, 450 to 600 highly shared, low-generation-probability nucleotide sequences were removed to address suspected cross-contamination and a sequencing artifact. In a later analysis, a clonal expansion index was calculated for each public chain from normalized within-repertoire ranks of inferred template counts. Generation probabilities in a later analysis came from a VDJ recombination model fitted to out-of-frame rearrangements, and those results were checked against IGoR. In a later analysis, TCR-TCR, TCR-HLA and TCR-CMV co-occurrence was scored with hypergeometric tests, and a repertoire-size bias correction was applied to TCR pairs. In a later analysis, false discovery rates were estimated by permuting HLA or CMV assignments 20 times. A later analysis grouped co-occurring TCRs with DBSCAN, adding TCRdist sequence similarity when clustering within HLA-allele-positive subsets. Co-occurrence clustering excluded repertoires with fewer than 30,000 or more than 120,000 public chains, plus five with anomalous nucleotide sharing. TCRdb obtained this table from immuneACCESS and retained in-frame rearrangements with V and J assigned. These tables miss some clones; where compared with another copy, unresolved V genes account for less than half of the shortfall, and the remainder is unexplained. The V and J calls and clone size come from that table; D and trimming were worked out from the DNA. This sample gives fewer than 200,000 clones in total; over 65% of them show up just once. About 3.4% of the sample is held by the ten biggest clonotypes.

The rearranged chain carries TRBV30 and TRBJ1-2; a tentative D call is TRBD1 (6 bases match). This TCR was recovered from a man aged 40-49 years in good health and CMV-seropositive. Sequencing used PBMCs. The CDR3 region has the sequence CAWSVNPEDSYGYTF. In nucleotides, the sequence is TGTGCCTGGAGTGTCAACCCGGAGGACAGCTATGGCTACACCTTC.